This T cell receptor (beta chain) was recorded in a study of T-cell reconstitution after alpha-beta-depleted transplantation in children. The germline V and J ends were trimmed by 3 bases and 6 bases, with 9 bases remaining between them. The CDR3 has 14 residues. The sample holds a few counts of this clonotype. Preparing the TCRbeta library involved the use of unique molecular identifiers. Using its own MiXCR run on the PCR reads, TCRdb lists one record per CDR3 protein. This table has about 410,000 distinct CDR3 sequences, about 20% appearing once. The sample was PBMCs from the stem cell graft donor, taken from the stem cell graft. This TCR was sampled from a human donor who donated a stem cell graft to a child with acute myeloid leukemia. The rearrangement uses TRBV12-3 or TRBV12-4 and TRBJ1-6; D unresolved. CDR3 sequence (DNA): TGTGCCAGCAGTTTTGACACCTCTAATTCACCCCTCCACTTT. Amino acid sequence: CASSFDTSNSPLHF.